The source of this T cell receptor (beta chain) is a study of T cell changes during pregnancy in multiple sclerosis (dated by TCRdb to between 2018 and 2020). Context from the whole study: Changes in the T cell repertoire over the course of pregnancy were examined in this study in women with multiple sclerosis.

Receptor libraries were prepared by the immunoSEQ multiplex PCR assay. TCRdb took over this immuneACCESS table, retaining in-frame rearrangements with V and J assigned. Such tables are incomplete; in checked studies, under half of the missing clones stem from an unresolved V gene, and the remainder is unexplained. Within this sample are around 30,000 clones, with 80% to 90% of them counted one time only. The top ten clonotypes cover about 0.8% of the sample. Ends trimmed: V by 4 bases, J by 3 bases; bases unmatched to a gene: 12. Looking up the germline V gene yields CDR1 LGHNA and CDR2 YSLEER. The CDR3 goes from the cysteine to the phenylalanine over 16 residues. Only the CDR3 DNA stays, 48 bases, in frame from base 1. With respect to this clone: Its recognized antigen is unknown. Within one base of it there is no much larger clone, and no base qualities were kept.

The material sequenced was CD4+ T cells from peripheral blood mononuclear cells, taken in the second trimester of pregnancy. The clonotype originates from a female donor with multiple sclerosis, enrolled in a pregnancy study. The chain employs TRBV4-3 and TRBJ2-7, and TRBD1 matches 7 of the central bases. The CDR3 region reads CASSRKTGTVFYEQYF. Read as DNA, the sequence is TGCGCCAGCAGCCGAAAGACCGGGACAGTCTTCTACGAGCAGTACTTC.